This record concerns one T cell receptor beta chain sequence. This clone's antigen is unknown. There are no base qualities to consult, and no much larger clone falls within one base. Receptors were amplified or captured by the immunoSEQ multiplex PCR assay. For the multiplex PCR, a mixture combining 60 forward primers for TCR Vbeta segments and 13 reverse primers for TCR Jbeta segments was used. The CDR3 region of rearranged TCR beta genes was amplified from genomic DNA by a multiplex PCR assay. Amplified TCR beta libraries were sequenced as 87-base-pair reads on the Illumina HiSeq System. From the authors' description of their analysis: In a later analysis, 80 million or so unique TCR beta chains were counted across the 650 to 700 repertoires, and approximately 11 million of these chains were shared by at least two donors. A nearest-neighbor algorithm error-corrected the raw reads and collapsed the reads into unique sequences, merging closely related sequences to remove PCR and sequencing errors. Alignment of CDR3 sequences to IMGT reference sequences was used to assign V, D and J gene segments. For a sequence to be retained, a match of at least six nucleotides was required to both a V gene segment and a J gene segment. A rearrangement counted as productive if the CDR3 had no stop codons and remained in frame with V and J, and every other rearrangement counted as non-productive. Following IMGT convention, CDR3 was defined as the stretch from the second conserved V-encoded cysteine up to the conserved J-encoded phenylalanine. Sequences without an unambiguous match to a single V gene segment were excluded from the earlier analysis of over 500 of the donors. An earlier analysis of fewer than 750 of the donors classified V segments as functional when productive rearrangements were above 56.7% and as segregating when the standard deviation between donors was above 5%. A statistical classification framework was developed to diagnose cytomegalovirus status using the catalog of TCR beta chain sequences. In a later analysis, V and J genes were assigned by comparing TCR nucleotide sequences against IMGT/GENE-DB human TR gene sequences. In a later analysis, CDR3 sequences and most-parsimonious VDJ recombination scenarios were assigned using the TCRdist pipeline. In a later analysis, each TCR beta chain was defined by its CDR3 amino acid sequence together with its V-gene family, and reads without a unique V-gene family were excluded. To address suspected cross-contamination and a sequencing artifact, a later analysis removed under 600 highly shared, low-generation-probability nucleotide sequences. In a later analysis, a clonal expansion index was calculated for each public chain from normalized within-repertoire ranks of inferred template counts. Generation probabilities in a later analysis came from a VDJ recombination model fitted to out-of-frame rearrangements, and those results were checked against IGoR. In a later analysis, TCR-TCR, TCR-HLA and TCR-CMV co-occurrence was scored with hypergeometric tests, and a repertoire-size bias correction was applied to TCR pairs. In a later analysis, false discovery rates were estimated by permuting HLA or CMV assignments 20 times. In a later analysis, co-occurring TCRs were grouped with DBSCAN, and TCRdist sequence similarity was added when clustering was performed within HLA-allele-positive subsets. Repertoires with fewer than 30,000 or more than 120,000 public chains were left out of co-occurrence clustering, as were five repertoires with anomalous nucleotide sharing. Imported from immuneACCESS, the table was reduced by TCRdb to in-frame sequences with V and J called. These copies leave out some clones; in studies compared against another copy, an unresolved V gene accounts for under half, and the cause of the remainder is not known. V and J calls plus clone size are reproduced from that table; the DNA served to infer D and trimming. This sample holds 150,000 or so clones; roughly 80% were observed only once. The biggest ten clones account for 1% to 1.5% of the sample.

The cohort was made up of around 720 healthy bone marrow donors. All cohort members were sampled while nominally healthy, although unrecorded immune exposures were likely present. The donor tested CMV seropositive and was one of the 289 seropositive cohort members. Every donor gave a peripheral blood sample, and the peripheral blood mononuclear cells from that sample were used for TCR beta sequencing. Genomic DNA extraction from the blood cell samples was performed with the Qiagen DNeasy Blood Extraction Kit. This specimen belongs to a study of cytomegalovirus exposure and HLA in healthy donors (dated by TCRdb to the late 2010s). As for the study more broadly: In an earlier analysis of 587 of the donors, 276 Gb of sequence data and just under 120 million unique TCR beta sequences from 150 million to 200 million T cells were reported. Donor age, sex, ethnicity and CMV serostatus were compiled alongside the repertoire data. On average, around 240,000 unique TCR beta nucleotide sequences were sequenced per donor among some 420 genotyped donors of the cohort, with 15% to 20% of those sequences being non-productive. Using immunosequencing, the study profiled T cell repertoires from about 620 subjects and related those repertoires to cytomegalovirus serostatus. About five DR-DQ haplotypes were treated as single units for association and clustering because of strong linkage in the cohort. Roughly 300 gigabases of sequencing data and 75 million to 85 million unique TCR sequences made up an early release that covered around 640 HLA-typed donors. The study combined high-throughput TCR immunosequencing, statistical association of individual TCRs with disease status, and machine learning to predict cytomegalovirus infection status. HLA typing included class I and class II loci at four-digit resolution. Every discovery cohort repertoire had been produced on one sequencing platform. In a later genetic analysis, genome-wide SNP genotypes for about three fifths of the roughly 670 donors were used, and that subset was treated as a discovery cohort. A later analysis re-examined previously published TCR beta repertoires from more than 550 donors and added high-resolution HLA genotyping to investigate patterns of TCR occurrence. A separate validation cohort of roughly 120 different subjects was used in addition to the 666-subject first cohort. Typing coverage differed by locus: A, B, C, DRB1 and DQB1 were typed in roughly 629-630 donors, DQA1 in about 500, DPA1 in roughly 590, and DPB1 in 400 to 490. To decide whether each TCR beta V gene segment behaved as functional or pseudogenic, an earlier analysis of approximately 600 of the donors relied on high-throughput TCR beta sequencing. Among the roughly 400 genotyped donors, under 90% belonged to the genetic ancestry cluster associated with self-reported Caucasian donors. The study was designed to test whether signatures of past pathogen exposure could be identified by cataloging public T cell receptors. The later analysis used no new phenotypic data to find candidate immune exposures, relying instead on TCR beta sequences and their occurrence across donors. The paper's findings and limits, for the study overall: Several of the top co-occurrence clusters appeared to be linked to parvovirus B19, influenza, CMV and Epstein-Barr virus, according to a later analysis. The cohort was sequenced for TCR beta chains only, and without alpha or paired-chain data the features that could be detected were limited. Correlated functional status among segregating V segments might reflect linkage disequilibrium, but an unknown experimental factor could not be ruled out. In both the original and validation cohorts, the classifier was reported to diagnose cytomegalovirus status with high specificity and sensitivity. A group of highly shared sequence variants was considered likely to be a technical artifact of the sequencing pipeline. The 87-base-pair reads could not distinguish some IMGT-functional V segments, including TRBV6-2 and TRBV6-3, so those segments were excluded. An earlier analysis of around 600 of the donors showed that most TCR beta V segments appeared in productive rearrangements either about 90% or about 30% of the time, which broadly matched IMGT annotations. A later genetic analysis reported fewer N-insertions in productive TCRs among donors in an Asian-associated ancestry cluster than the roughly 700-donor mean. For the cohort, immune exposure information was limited to CMV serostatus. In a later genetic analysis, a missense DCLRE1C variant was associated with V-gene and J-gene trimming of TCR beta chains, and the association was replicated in an independent cohort. Seventeen rarely observed V segments, including chromosome 9 orphons, were excluded from the earlier analysis of some 590 of the donors because counts were too low. Sequencing depth was assumed to be roughly uniform across donors in the presence/absence analyses, though that assumption may not hold. A later analysis found that most CMV-associated TCR beta chains appeared HLA-restricted, with HLA associations seemingly driven largely by CMV exposure. Most TCR sequences were observed very rarely across donors, whereas some public TCRs were present in many individuals. Because HLA typing was missing for some donors at each locus, association tests included only the typed subset. It was suggested by the authors that the approach could potentially be generalized to other disease states and immunological phenotypes. A further reported finding was that TCR beta sequences accurately predicted the HLA-A and HLA-B alleles for most subjects in the first cohort. Assigning TCR associations to individual alleles was difficult when HLA alleles, especially DR and DQ, strongly co-occurred. In a later analysis, the rate of TCR association differed among HLA loci, with DRB1 alleles having the most associated TCRs and HLA-C alleles having the fewest. In a later analysis, over 15,000 TCR beta sequences were associated with specific HLA alleles at a false discovery rate of 0.05. A few of the identified cytomegalovirus-associated TCR beta chains were confirmed in vitro to be specific for cytomegalovirus antigens. In a later analysis, HLA-associated TCR beta chains were found to be more clonally expanded and to have lower generation probabilities than equally common non-associated chains. In the study, approximately 160 TCR beta chains were listed as associated with cytomegalovirus.

Based on the germline V gene, the CDR1 and CDR2 sequences are SGHTS and YDEGEE. Including the terminal cysteine and phenylalanine, the CDR3 comprises 13 residues. Only the CDR3 part of the read is kept: 39 bases, read in frame from the first base. V gives up 3 bases and J gives up 2 bases, and the segment between their germline ends measures 9 bases. The chain joins TRBV5-8 to TRBJ2-7; a weak D assignment points to TRBD2 (5 bases agree). Sequencing was done on a sample of PBMCs. This clonotype originated in a man aged 45-60 years in good health and CMV-seropositive. CDR3 loop: CASSSGFTYEQYF. The nucleotide sequence reads TGTGCCAGCAGCTCGGGATTTACCTACGAGCAGTACTTC.